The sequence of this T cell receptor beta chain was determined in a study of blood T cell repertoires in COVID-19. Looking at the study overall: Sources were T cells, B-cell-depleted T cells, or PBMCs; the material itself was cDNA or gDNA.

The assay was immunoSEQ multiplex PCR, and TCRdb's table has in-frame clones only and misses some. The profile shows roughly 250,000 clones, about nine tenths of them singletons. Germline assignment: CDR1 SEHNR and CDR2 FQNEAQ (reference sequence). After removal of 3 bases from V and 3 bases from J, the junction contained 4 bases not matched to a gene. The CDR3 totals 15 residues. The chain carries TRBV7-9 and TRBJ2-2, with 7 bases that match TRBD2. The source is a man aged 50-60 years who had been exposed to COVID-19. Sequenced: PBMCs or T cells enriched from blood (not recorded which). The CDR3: CASSLAGVHTGELFF. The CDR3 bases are TGTGCCAGCAGCTTGGCGGGAGTGCACACCGGGGAGCTGTTTTTT.